This entry lists 3 T cell receptor beta chains sequenced from one sample in a study of monozygotic twins with inflammatory bowel disease. From the 5' RACE reads, TCRdb lists one entry per CDR3 protein and no DNA. The table for this sample gives fewer than 550,000 distinct CDR3 sequences. Sequencing was carried out using blood. All receptors derive from a human donor with ulcerative colitis or Crohn's disease, or a healthy co-twin of an affected twin (not recorded which).

The chain recombines TRBV7-2 with TRBJ1-1; TCRdb names TRBD1, which stays unverified in the absence of DNA. CDR1 is SGHTA and CDR2 is FQGNSA in the germline V gene. This CDR3 has 13 residues. CDR3 sequence reads: CASSTRQGTEAFF.

This chain connects TRBV18 to TRBJ2-3; without DNA, the TCRdb call of TRBD2 cannot be checked. CDR3 length: 16 amino acids. From germline, CDR1 is KGHSH and CDR2 LQKENI. This CDR3 is CASSPGTSGTTDTQYF.

The chain recombines TRBV9 with TRBJ2-3; checking the TCRdb D call of TRBD2 is not possible without DNA. CDR3 size: 14 residues. CDR1 and CDR2 from the germline V gene are SGDLS and YYNGEE. The CDR3 sequence: CASSWDWRSDTQYF.